This T cell receptor (beta chain) was captured by sequencing in a study of blood T cell repertoires in COVID-19. Produced via immunoSEQ multiplex PCR; TCRdb's table is partial and in-frame only. Of about 140,000 clones listed, roughly 80% are singletons. Germline V gene lookup returns CDR1 PRHDT and CDR2 FYEKMQ (reference sequence). V lost 3 bases, J lost 4 bases, and 16 bases lay in between. The CDR3 is 17 residues long. This chain connects TRBV13 to TRBJ2-6; a weak D match, TRBD2 (5 bases). Sequenced input: peripheral blood. This TCR was sampled from a woman in her 50s with active or convalescent COVID-19. CDR3 DNA sequence: TGTGCCAGCAGCTTTTGGCAGGAGGTTGCGGGGGCCAACGTCCTGACTTTC. Residues: CASSFWQEVAGANVLTF.